One sample yielded the 23 T cell receptor beta chains listed below, sequenced in a study of T cell changes during pregnancy in multiple sclerosis. Profiled with immunoSEQ multiplex PCR; TCRdb holds only in-frame clones, not every one. The sample carries tens of thousands of clones, 93% recorded once. Material: peripheral blood, obtained in the second trimester of pregnancy. The receptor set was obtained from a female donor in good health, enrolled as a control in a pregnancy study.

This clone is a singleton in its sample. The rearrangement joins TRBV9 to TRBJ2-3; D ambiguous. CDR3 length: 15 residues. Germline V gene sequence: CDR1 SGDLS, CDR2 YYNGEE. V was pared by 0 bases and J by 6 bases, with 14 bases between. CDR3 DNA: TGTGCCAGCAGCGTAGGAGCCGCCCCGGGTGATACGCAGTATTTT. This codes for CASSVGAAPGDTQYF.

The J gene is TRBJ1-6, the V gene TRBV9; 7 positions agree with TRBD1. The V and J ends lost 4 bases and 8 bases, in that order; junction bases with no gene match: 9. CDR3 length equals 15 residues. Per the germline V gene, CDR1 is SGDLS and CDR2 is YYNGEE. CDR3 DNA: TGTGCCAGCAGCACAAGACAGGGTTGGGATTCACCCCTCCACTTT. Amino acid sequence: CASSTRQGWDSPLHF.

The chain links TRBV27 to TRBJ2-5, with 8 bases matching TRBD2. Germline V gene data show CDR1 as MNHEY and CDR2 as SMNVEV (reference sequence). V dropped 5 bases and J dropped 2; count of bases not matched to a gene: 4. CDR3 length: 14 amino acids. For the CDR3, the DNA is TGTGCCAGCAGTCTAGCGGGTTGGCAAGAGACCCAGTACTTC. Translating gives CASSLAGWQETQYF.

The chain joins TRBV30 to TRBJ1-3; D is undetermined. V dropped 0 bases and J dropped 1 base, with 7 bases sitting between them. Germline V gene lookup returns CDR1 GTSNPN and CDR2 SVGIG (reference sequence). This CDR3 comprises 14 residues. CDR3 amino acids: CAWSVRSSGNTIYF. The CDR3, as DNA: TGTGCCTGGAGTGTACGCAGTTCTGGAAACACCATATATTTT.

The rearrangement uses TRBV6-5 and TRBJ2-7; D not certain. The CDR3 is made up of 16 amino acids. The V and J ends lost 2 bases and 2 bases respectively, with 16 bases between them. Per germline, CDR1 MNHEY and CDR2 SVGAGI. The CDR3 sequence is CASSYQSYNTPYEQYF. As DNA, the CDR3 is TGTGCCAGCAGTTACCAATCTTACAACACCCCCTACGAGCAGTACTTC.

The chain couples TRBV7-3 to TRBJ1-4; 7 positions match TRBD1. The germline V gene has CDR1 SGHTA and CDR2 FQGTGA. Unmatched junction bases numbered 4, after V lost 1 base and J lost 5 bases. This CDR3 region has 15 residues. In DNA, the CDR3 is TGTGCCAGCAGCTTAATACGCAGGGGGAATGAAAAACTGTTTTTT. Translation: CASSLIRRGNEKLFF.

The J gene is TRBJ1-2, the V gene TRBV6-1; D gene uncertain. The CDR3 length is 15 residues. The germline V gene encodes CDR1 MNHNS and CDR2 SASEGT. Trimming removed 1 base at V and 8 bases at J, with 17 bases between. The CDR3 loop reads CASSEVRKAPGGYTF. The CDR3 DNA reads TGTGCCAGCAGTGAAGTAAGGAAGGCCCCGGGGGGCTACACCTTC.

V gene TRBV7-8 combines with J gene TRBJ2-5; D is perhaps TRBD1 (7 bases). Germline V gene lookup returns CDR1 SGHVS and CDR2 FQNEAQ. This CDR3 contains 15 residues. Deletions cut 3 bases from V and 4 bases from J, with 15 bases between. This chain's CDR3 is CASSLARGVAETQYF. The CDR3 DNA reads as TGTGCCAGCAGCTTGGCCAGGGGGGTGGCAGAGACCCAGTACTTC.

The chain recombines TRBV4-2 with TRBJ2-5, with a weak D call TRBD2 (7 bases). CDR3 size: 15 residues. CDR1 is LGHNA, CDR2 YNFKEQ, per germline. The V end was cut by 5 bases, the J end by 2 bases, with 15 bases between. CDR3 nucleotides: TGTGCCAGCAGCAAAGGGGGGGGTGTACAAGAGACCCAGTACTTC. Translated, it gives CASSKGGGVQETQYF.

The CDR3 loop reads CASSAGHSNTEAFF. The CDR3 DNA follows: TGTGCCAGCAGTGCTGGGCACTCGAACACTGAAGCTTTCTTT. The chain employs TRBV25-1 and TRBJ1-1, with D uncertain. The CDR3 contains 14 residues. V was pared by 4 bases and J by 1 base, with 10 bases between. Germline-derived CDR1 and CDR2 are MGHDK and SYGVNS.

The chain combines TRBV19 with TRBJ1-1; TRBD1 matches at 7 bases. The CDR3 totals 14 residues. V shed 4 bases, J shed 0 bases, and the junction held 2 bases outside the gene matches. The germline CDR1 and CDR2 sequences are LNHDA and SQIVND (reference sequence). Here the CDR3 DNA reads TGTGCCAGTAGTACCGACAGGGTGAACACTGAAGCTTTCTTT. It is translated as CASSTDRVNTEAFF.

This chain uses TRBV6-1 with TRBJ1-5; D possibly corresponds to TRBD1 (5 bases). Per the germline V gene, CDR1 is MNHNS and CDR2 is SASEGT. V gave up 8 bases and J gave up 2 bases, with 10 bases separating them. CDR3 length: 13 amino acids. CDR3 bases: TGTGCCAGCTGTAGGGGCGGCAATCAGCCCCAGCATTTT. Translation gives CASCRGGNQPQHF.

The V call is TRBV10-3, the J call TRBJ1-1; the D gene is possibly TRBD1 (6 bases). Trimming took 1 base from V and 10 from J, leaving 13 bases between them. CDR1 is ENHRY and CDR2 is SYGVKD in the germline V gene. This CDR3 comprises 13 residues. Here the CDR3 DNA reads TGTGCCATCAGTGAGTATGGGGACATCGGAGCTTTCTTT. It encodes CAISEYGDIGAFF.

The chain carries TRBV4-2 and TRBJ2-5, with a tentative D call TRBD2 (6 bases). The CDR3 length is 17 residues. V gave up 3 bases and J gave up 6 bases, with 23 bases separating them. Germline V lookup: CDR1 LGHNA, CDR2 YNFKEQ. CDR3 nucleotide sequence: TGTGCCAGCAGCCATCAAAACCCACTAGCCATCACCCAGACCCAGTACTTC. It specifies CASSHQNPLAITQTQYF.

This clone was seen only once. The rearrangement joins TRBV11-3 to TRBJ1-1; the D gene is possibly TRBD1 (5 bases). V lost 6 bases and J 0 bases, leaving 11 bases between the germline ends. This CDR3 comprises 14 residues. CDR1 SGHNT and CDR2 YENEEA come from the germline V gene. DNA for the CDR3: TGTGCCAGCAGTCCCCAAGGGGTGAACACTGAAGCTTTCTTT. Translation gives CASSPQGVNTEAFF. Combining the CDR3 with reference TRBV11-3 and TRBJ1-1 gives the whole variable domain EAGVVQSPRYKIIEKKQPVAFWCNPISGHNTLYWYLQNLGQGPELLIRYENEEAVDDSQLPKDRFSAERLKGVDSTLKIQPAELGDSAVYLCASSPQGVNTEAFFGQGTRLTVV.

This sequence joins TRBV7-2 and TRBJ1-1; D is ambiguous. Trimming took 5 bases from V and 3 from J, leaving 13 bases between them. Looked up from germline, CDR1 is SGHTA and CDR2 is FQGNSA. This CDR3 region has 14 residues. This chain's CDR3 is CASSLRPRDTEAFF. In DNA form, the CDR3 reads TGTGCCAGCAGCCTCCGACCGAGGGACACTGAAGCTTTCTTT.

This rearrangement joins TRBV7-9 to TRBJ2-7, with 9 positions matching TRBD1. V was pared by 5 bases and J by 6 bases, with 14 bases of the junction left unmatched. CDR1 and CDR2 (germline): SEHNR, FQNEAQ (reference sequence). The CDR3 runs 16 residues. Here the CDR3 DNA reads TGTGCCAGCAGCCCGCCCCCCCCAGGACAGGGGTCCGAGCAGTACTTC. This gives the protein CASSPPPPGQGSEQYF.

The rearrangement joins TRBV13 to TRBJ2-1; 10 bases map to TRBD2. CDR1 and CDR2 from the germline V gene are PRHDT and FYEKMQ (reference sequence). The CDR3 runs 17 residues. The ends lost 3 bases at V and 7 bases at J; junction bases unmatched: 12. The chain's CDR3 is CASSFIAGGWGPNEQFF. The CDR3 DNA sequence: TGTGCCAGCAGCTTCATAGCGGGGGGCTGGGGGCCAAATGAGCAGTTCTTC.

The chain couples TRBV30 to TRBJ1-2; TRBD1 agrees at 9 bases. Germline CDR1 GTSNPN, CDR2 SVGIG (reference sequence). After removal of 5 bases from V and 3 bases from J, the junction contained 16 bases not matched to a gene. The CDR3 has 17 residues. The CDR3 region has the DNA TGTGCCTGGGTCGTGATTACCGGGACAGGGCTACACTATGGCTACACCTTC. This translates into CAWVVITGTGLHYGYTF.

V is TRBV6-5 and J is TRBJ1-2, with D unresolved. Germline CDR1 and CDR2: MNHEY and SVGAGI. V was shortened by 4 bases and J by 2 bases, with 11 bases between the two germline ends. The CDR3 length is 14 residues. This CDR3 reads CASSWVGRNYGYTF. The CDR3 coding sequence is TGTGCCAGCAGTTGGGTAGGCAGGAACTATGGCTACACCTTC.

The CDR3 DNA is TGTACCTACCAGGGGCCCAGTCTGAACACTGAAGCTTTCTTT. Residues: CTYQGPSLNTEAFF. This chain links TRBV30 with TRBJ1-1, with a possible D match to TRBD1 (6 bases). The CDR3 has 14 residues. Per germline, CDR1 GTSNPN and CDR2 SVGIG (reference sequence). Variable domain in full (rest from reference TRBV30 and TRBJ1-1): SQTIHQWPATLVQPVGSPLSLECTVEGTSNPNLYWYRQAAGRGLQLLFYSVGIGQISSEVPQNLSASRPQDRQFILSSKKLLLSDSGFYLCTYQGPSLNTEAFFGQGTRLTVV.

The J gene is TRBJ1-2, the V gene TRBV4-3; the D gene is possibly TRBD1 (6 bases). V shed 0 bases and J shed 1 base, with 12 bases lying between them. Germline CDR1 is LGHNA and CDR2 is YSLEER. The CDR3 is made up of 16 amino acids. CDR3 coding DNA: TGCGCCAGCAGCCAAGAGTTCCAGGGGCTTAACTATGGCTACACCTTC. This translates into CASSQEFQGLNYGYTF.

The chain has TRBV5-1 and TRBJ2-1; weak D call: TRBD1 (5 bases). The CDR3 length is 21 residues. V gave up 0 bases and J gave up 0 bases, with 25 bases separating them. CDR1 and CDR2 from the germline V gene are SGHRS and YFSETQ. Written as DNA, the CDR3 is TGCGCCAGCAGCTTGGGGGGCTACGAAGCAGGAGACCCGAGCTCCTACAATGAGCAGTTCTTC. Translated: CASSLGGYEAGDPSSYNEQFF. Drawing the rest from reference TRBV5-1 and TRBJ2-1, the complete variable domain is KAGVTQTPRYLIKTRGQQVTLSCSPISGHRSVSWYQQTPGQGLQFLFEYFSETQRNKGNFPGRFSGRQFSNSRSEMNVSTLELGDSALYLCASSLGGYEAGDPSSYNEQFFGPGTRLTVL.